This T cell receptor beta chain was documented in a study of blood T cell repertoires in COVID-19. About the research overall: PBMCs, B-cell-depleted T cells, or T cells were the source of the cDNA or gDNA that made up the material.

In its sample, this clone was seen a few times. Sequencing was performed with immunoSEQ multiplex PCR; in TCRdb, only in-frame clones are kept and a portion is missing. The top ten clones hold about 14% of a sample with tens of thousands of clones, approximately 80% of them seen once. V shed 5 bases, J shed 3 bases, and the junction held 8 bases outside the gene matches. This CDR3 comprises 17 residues. Germline V gene lookup returns CDR1 MNHNY and CDR2 SVGAGI (reference sequence). The receptor's source is a human donor in a cohort sampled during active COVID-19. Specimen: peripheral blood. The chain uses TRBV6-6 and TRBJ1-5, with 12 bases lining up with TRBD1. The CDR3 nucleotides read TGTGCCAGCAGTCGCTCCGGGACAGGGGGCTTCAATCAGCCCCAGCATTTT. It codes for CASSRSGTGGFNQPQHF.